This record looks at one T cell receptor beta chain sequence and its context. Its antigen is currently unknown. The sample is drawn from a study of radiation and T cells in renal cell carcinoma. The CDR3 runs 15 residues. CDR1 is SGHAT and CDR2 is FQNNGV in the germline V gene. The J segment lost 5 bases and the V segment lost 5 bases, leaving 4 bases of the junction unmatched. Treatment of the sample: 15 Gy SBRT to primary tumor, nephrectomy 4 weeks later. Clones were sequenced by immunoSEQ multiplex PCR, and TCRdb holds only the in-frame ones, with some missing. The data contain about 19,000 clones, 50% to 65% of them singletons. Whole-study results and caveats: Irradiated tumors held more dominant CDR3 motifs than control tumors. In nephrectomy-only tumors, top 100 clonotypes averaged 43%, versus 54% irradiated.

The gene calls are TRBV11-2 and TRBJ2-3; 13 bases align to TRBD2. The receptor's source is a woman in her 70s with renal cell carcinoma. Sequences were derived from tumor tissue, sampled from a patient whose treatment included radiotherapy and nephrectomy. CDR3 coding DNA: TGTGCCAGCAGCCCTGGGACTAGCGGGGAAGATACGCAGTATTTT. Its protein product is CASSPGTSGEDTQYF.